One sample yielded the 22 T cell receptor beta chains listed below, sequenced in a study of blood T cell repertoires in COVID-19. Clones were sequenced by immunoSEQ multiplex PCR, and TCRdb holds only the in-frame ones, with some missing. The sample lists over 120,000 clones; around nine tenths were seen once. Material for sequencing was peripheral blood. These TCRs come from a human donor in a cohort sampled during active COVID-19.

This clone appeared a few times. V is TRBV4-3 and J is TRBJ1-1; TRBD1 is a possible D gene (5 bases). The germline CDR1 and CDR2 sequences are LGHNA and YSLEER. The CDR3 runs to 14 residues. V dropped 0 bases and J dropped 4 bases, with 9 bases sitting between them. The DNA for the CDR3 is TGCGCCAGCAGCCAAGATCTGGGACTCACTGAAGCTTTCTTT. Amino acid sequence: CASSQDLGLTEAFF.

The chain combines TRBV4-1 with TRBJ1-1; 7 bases align to TRBD1. There are 15 residues in the CDR3. Germline V lookup: CDR1 MGHRA, CDR2 YSYEKL. V was pared by 4 bases and J by 8 bases, with 13 bases of the junction left unmatched. CDR3 bases: TGCGCCAGCAGCCTACACGACAGGGTCGGGATCGAAGCTTTCTTT. Translating gives CASSLHDRVGIEAFF.

V and J are TRBV6-5 and TRBJ1-1; D possibly corresponds to TRBD1 (5 bases). Germline V gives CDR1 MNHEY, CDR2 SVGAGI. Trimming pared 5 bases from V and 1 base from J, leaving 14 bases between. The CDR3 is 15 amino acids. The CDR3 coding sequence is TGTGCCAGCAGTCCCAAACCCACAGGGAACACTGAAGCTTTCTTT. It specifies CASSPKPTGNTEAFF.

This chain joins TRBV9 and TRBJ1-2; possibly TRBD1 for D (5 bases). Deletions cut 1 base from V and 4 bases from J, with 8 bases between. From germline, CDR1 is SGDLS and CDR2 YYNGEE. CDR3 length: 13 amino acids. The CDR3 loop is CASSVQGGYGYTF. As DNA, the CDR3 is TGTGCCAGCAGCGTACAGGGCGGCTATGGCTACACCTTC. Full variable domain (outside the CDR3, taken from reference TRBV9 and TRBJ1-2): DSGVTQTPKHLITATGQRVTLRCSPRSGDLSVYWYQQSLDQGLQFLIQYYNGEERAKGNILERFSAQQFPDLHSELNLSSLELGDSALYFCASSVQGGYGYTFGSGTRLTVV.

This clone was detected a few times. The chain is built from TRBV11-2 and TRBJ2-5; 8 bases agree with TRBD1. Trimming cost V 4 bases and J 5 bases; bases outside gene matches: 9. Germline V gene lookup returns CDR1 SGHAT and CDR2 FQNNGV. This CDR3 region has 15 residues. For the CDR3, the DNA is TGTGCCAGCAGCTCCTCCCCCAACAGGGGGGAGACCCAGTACTTC. It encodes CASSSSPNRGETQYF.

V and J are TRBV5-4 and TRBJ2-5; D is unresolved. Germline V gene data show CDR1 as SGHNT and CDR2 as YYREEE (reference sequence). V was clipped by 0 bases and J by 5 bases, with 11 bases between them. The CDR3 totals 14 residues. The CDR3 reads CASSLASAGETQYF. The CDR3, as DNA: TGTGCCAGCAGCTTGGCCTCGGCAGGCGAGACCCAGTACTTC.

The chain uses TRBV19 and TRBJ1-1, with TRBD1 as a possible D gene (5 bases). Germline loops: CDR1 LNHDA, CDR2 SQIVND (reference sequence). The length of the CDR3 is 14 residues. Trimming removed 5 bases from V and 4 bases from J, with 14 bases in between. Written as DNA, the CDR3 is TGTGCCAGTAGTCCCACGGGGGGGGTCACTGAAGCTTTCTTT. It translates to CASSPTGGVTEAFF.

The rearrangement links TRBV7-2 to TRBJ2-7, with 9 bases fitting TRBD1. The J segment lost 2 bases and the V segment lost 5 bases, leaving 4 bases of the junction unmatched. The CDR3 length is 14 residues. The germline CDR1 and CDR2 sequences are SGHTA and FQGNSA. The DNA of the CDR3 is TGTGCCAGCAGCCTCAGACAGGGGGCCTACGAGCAGTACTTC. Its translation: CASSLRQGAYEQYF.

This clone was observed a single time. The CDR3 DNA sequence: TGTGCCAGTAGTCGCGGACACTACGAGCAGTACTTC. It encodes CASSRGHYEQYF. The V call is TRBV19, the J call TRBJ2-7; D is perhaps TRBD1 (5 bases). Per germline, CDR1 LNHDA and CDR2 SQIVND (reference sequence). This CDR3 spans 12 amino acids. The V end was cut by 5 bases, the J end by 3 bases, with 8 bases between.

This chain connects TRBV3-1 (or the pseudogene TRBV3-2) to TRBJ2-3; the match to TRBD2 covers 12 bases. From germline, CDR1 is LGHDT and CDR2 YNNKEL (reference sequence). This CDR3 spans 13 amino acids. V trimming: 2 bases; J trimming: 14 bases; junction bases outside the gene matches: 5. The DNA of the CDR3 is TGTGCCAGCAGCCAAACGACTAGCGGGGGAATGTATTTT. It is translated as CASSQTTSGGMYF.

The chain carries TRBV2 and TRBJ2-4, with D possibly being TRBD2 (6 bases). The germline CDR1 and CDR2 sequences are SNHLY and FYNNEI. The CDR3 covers 14 residues. The germline V and J ends were trimmed by 7 bases and 2 bases, with 12 bases remaining between them. CDR3 amino acids: CASTGGRTKNIQYF. CDR3 sequence (DNA): TGTGCCAGCACTGGGGGGAGAACCAAAAACATTCAGTACTTC.

As DNA, the CDR3 is TGTGCCAGCAGCTTAGCAGAGATACAGATCTATGGCTACACCTTC. Translated: CASSLAEIQIYGYTF. This chain joins TRBV7-9 and TRBJ1-2; D not resolved. Trimming stripped 0 bases from V and 4 bases from J, with 12 bases between. Germline V gene sequence: CDR1 SEHNR, CDR2 FQNEAQ (reference sequence). The CDR3 is made up of 15 amino acids.

This chain joins TRBV29-1 and TRBJ1-2, with TRBD1 as a possible D gene (6 bases). This CDR3 region has 14 residues. The germline gives CDR1 SQVTM, CDR2 ANQGSEA. V was pared by 2 bases and J by 5 bases, with 15 bases between. Here the CDR3 DNA reads TGCAGCGTTGAACCAGGGGCCCCTGGATATGGCTACACCTTC. As protein: CSVEPGAPGYGYTF.

This sequence joins TRBV25-1 and TRBJ1-4, with 7 bases aligning to TRBD1. The length of the CDR3 is 15 residues. The V gene's germline CDR1 is MGHDK and CDR2 SYGVNS. V dropped 3 bases and J dropped 3; count of bases not matched to a gene: 4. This CDR3 is CASSEAGGPNEKLFF. CDR3 bases: TGTGCCAGCAGTGAGGCAGGGGGGCCTAATGAAAAACTGTTTTTT.

Only one count was recorded for this clone. The V call is TRBV5-4, the J call TRBJ2-5; the match to TRBD1 covers 11 bases. CDR1 is SGHNT and CDR2 is YYREEE in the germline V gene (reference sequence). This CDR3 has 14 amino acids. With V trimmed by 3 bases and J by 3 bases, 1 base remained unmatched. CDR3 amino acids: CASSWDRGEETQYF. The DNA for the CDR3 is TGTGCCAGCAGCTGGGACAGGGGGGAAGAGACCCAGTACTTC.

This clone came up once. The V call is TRBV2, the J call TRBJ2-2, with a tentative D call TRBD2 (5 bases). CDR1 is SNHLY, CDR2 FYNNEI, per germline. V lost 7 bases, J lost 1 base, and 10 bases lay in between. The CDR3 runs to 14 residues. CDR3 in DNA: TGTGCCAGCAAGGTACTAGAGAACACCGGGGAGCTGTTTTTT. This sequence encodes CASKVLENTGELFF. Full variable domain (outside the CDR3, taken from reference TRBV2 and TRBJ2-2): EPEVTQTPSHQVTQMGQEVILRCVPISNHLYFYWYRQILGQKVEFLVSFYNNEISEKSEIFDDQFSVERPDGSNFTLKIRSTKLEDSAMYFCASKVLENTGELFFGEGSRLTVL.

The chain joins TRBV13 to TRBJ1-4; no firm D call. V shed 2 bases and J shed 0 bases, with 10 bases lying between them. The CDR3 spans 16 residues. The germline gives CDR1 PRHDT, CDR2 FYEKMQ (reference sequence). CDR3 nucleotides: TGTGCCAGCAGCTTAATGGGCAAAGCAACTAATGAAAAACTGTTTTTT. Translating it yields CASSLMGKATNEKLFF.

The chain is built from TRBV5-6 and TRBJ2-1; D not resolved. This CDR3 has 12 residues. Germline V CDR1 and CDR2: SGHDT, YYEEEE. V shed 0 bases and J shed 8 bases, with 6 bases lying between them. This CDR3 is CASSLVPYEQFF. As DNA, the CDR3 is TGTGCCAGCAGCTTGGTTCCGTATGAGCAGTTCTTC.

CDR3 in amino acids: CASSQVGSSYEQYF. As DNA, the CDR3 is TGCGCCAGCAGCCAAGTCGGTTCCTCCTACGAGCAGTACTTC. The gene calls are TRBV4-1 and TRBJ2-7; no clear D gene. With 1 base removed from V and 0 bases from J, the gap between germline ends came to 7 bases. This CDR3 is 14 amino acids long. Germline CDR1 and CDR2: MGHRA and YSYEKL.

V and J are TRBV20-1 and TRBJ2-3; perhaps TRBD1 as D (6 bases). CDR1 and CDR2 from the germline V gene are DFQATT and SNEGSKA (reference sequence). With 3 bases removed from V and 2 bases from J, the gap between germline ends came to 12 bases. The CDR3 runs to 14 residues. The CDR3 here is CSASRGQYTDTQYF. DNA for the CDR3: TGCAGTGCTAGTAGAGGACAGTACACAGATACGCAGTATTTT.

The genes are TRBV4-1 and TRBJ2-7, with 8 bases aligning to TRBD2. The CDR3 spans 15 residues. CDR1 and CDR2 from the germline V gene are MGHRA and YSYEKL. V was pared by 0 bases and J by 3 bases, with 4 bases of the junction left unmatched. The CDR3 is CASSQDKREGYEQYF. In DNA, the CDR3 is TGCGCCAGCAGCCAAGATAAACGGGAGGGCTACGAGCAGTACTTC.

This chain joins TRBV20-1 and TRBJ2-1; no clear D. CDR1 is DFQATT, CDR2 SNEGSKA, per germline (reference sequence). Trimming removed 2 bases at V and 4 bases at J, with 3 bases between. The CDR3 extends over 11 amino acids. The CDR3 nucleotides read TGCAGTGCTAGACCGTACAATGAGCAGTTCTTC. It yields the protein CSARPYNEQFF.